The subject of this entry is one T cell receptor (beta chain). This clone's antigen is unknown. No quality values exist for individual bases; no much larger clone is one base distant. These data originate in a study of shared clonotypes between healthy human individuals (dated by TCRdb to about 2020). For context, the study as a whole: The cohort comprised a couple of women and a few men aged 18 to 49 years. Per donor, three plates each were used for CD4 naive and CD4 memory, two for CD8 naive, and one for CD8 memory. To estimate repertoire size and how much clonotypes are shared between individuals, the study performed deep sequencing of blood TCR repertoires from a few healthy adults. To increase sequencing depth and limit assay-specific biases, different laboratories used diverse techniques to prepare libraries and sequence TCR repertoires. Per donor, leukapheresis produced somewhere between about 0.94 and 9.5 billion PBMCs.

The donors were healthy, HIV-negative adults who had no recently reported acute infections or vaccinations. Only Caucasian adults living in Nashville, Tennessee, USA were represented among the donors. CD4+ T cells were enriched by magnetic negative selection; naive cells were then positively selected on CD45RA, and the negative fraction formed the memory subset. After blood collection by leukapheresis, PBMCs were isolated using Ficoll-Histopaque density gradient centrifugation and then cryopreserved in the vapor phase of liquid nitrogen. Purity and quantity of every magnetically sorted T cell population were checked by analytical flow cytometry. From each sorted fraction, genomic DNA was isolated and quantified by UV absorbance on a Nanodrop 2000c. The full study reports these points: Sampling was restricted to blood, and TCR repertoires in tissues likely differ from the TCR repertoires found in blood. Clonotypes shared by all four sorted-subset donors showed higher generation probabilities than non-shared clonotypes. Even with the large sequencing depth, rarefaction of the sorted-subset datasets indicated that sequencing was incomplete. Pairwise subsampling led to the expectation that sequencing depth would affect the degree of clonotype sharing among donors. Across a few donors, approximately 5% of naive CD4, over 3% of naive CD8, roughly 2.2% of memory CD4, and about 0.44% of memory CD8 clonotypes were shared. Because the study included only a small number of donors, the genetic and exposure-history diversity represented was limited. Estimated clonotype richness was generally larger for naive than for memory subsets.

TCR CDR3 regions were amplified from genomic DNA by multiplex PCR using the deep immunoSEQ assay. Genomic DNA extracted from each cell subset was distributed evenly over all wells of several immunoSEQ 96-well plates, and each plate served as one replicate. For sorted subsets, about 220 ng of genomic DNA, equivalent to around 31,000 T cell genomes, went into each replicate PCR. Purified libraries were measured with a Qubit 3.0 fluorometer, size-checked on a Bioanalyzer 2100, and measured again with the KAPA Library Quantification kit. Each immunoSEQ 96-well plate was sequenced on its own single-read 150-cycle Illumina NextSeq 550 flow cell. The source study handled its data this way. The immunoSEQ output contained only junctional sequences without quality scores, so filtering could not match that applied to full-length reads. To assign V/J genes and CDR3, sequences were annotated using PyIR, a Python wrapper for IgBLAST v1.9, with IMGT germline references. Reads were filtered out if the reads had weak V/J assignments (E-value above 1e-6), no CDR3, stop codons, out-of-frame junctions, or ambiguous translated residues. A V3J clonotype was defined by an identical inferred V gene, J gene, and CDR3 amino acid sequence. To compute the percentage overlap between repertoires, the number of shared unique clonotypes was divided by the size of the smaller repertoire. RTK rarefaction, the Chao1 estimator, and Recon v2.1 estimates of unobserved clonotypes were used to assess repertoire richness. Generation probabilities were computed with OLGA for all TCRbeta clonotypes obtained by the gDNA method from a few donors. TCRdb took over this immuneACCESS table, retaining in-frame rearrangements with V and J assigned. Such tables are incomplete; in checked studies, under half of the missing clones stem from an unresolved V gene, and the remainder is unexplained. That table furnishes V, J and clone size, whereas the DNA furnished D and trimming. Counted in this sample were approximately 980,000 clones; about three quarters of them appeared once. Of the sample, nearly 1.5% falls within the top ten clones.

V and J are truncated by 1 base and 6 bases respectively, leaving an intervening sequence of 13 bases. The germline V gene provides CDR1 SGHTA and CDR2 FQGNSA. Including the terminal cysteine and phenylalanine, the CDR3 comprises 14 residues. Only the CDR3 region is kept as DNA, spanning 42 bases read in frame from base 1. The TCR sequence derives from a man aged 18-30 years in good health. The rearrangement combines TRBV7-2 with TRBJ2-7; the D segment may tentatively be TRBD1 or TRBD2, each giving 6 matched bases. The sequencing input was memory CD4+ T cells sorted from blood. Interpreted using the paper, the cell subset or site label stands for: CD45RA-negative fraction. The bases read TGTGCCAGCAGCTTAGACCGGGGGCAGGGCGAGCAGTACTTC. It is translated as CASSLDRGQGEQYF.